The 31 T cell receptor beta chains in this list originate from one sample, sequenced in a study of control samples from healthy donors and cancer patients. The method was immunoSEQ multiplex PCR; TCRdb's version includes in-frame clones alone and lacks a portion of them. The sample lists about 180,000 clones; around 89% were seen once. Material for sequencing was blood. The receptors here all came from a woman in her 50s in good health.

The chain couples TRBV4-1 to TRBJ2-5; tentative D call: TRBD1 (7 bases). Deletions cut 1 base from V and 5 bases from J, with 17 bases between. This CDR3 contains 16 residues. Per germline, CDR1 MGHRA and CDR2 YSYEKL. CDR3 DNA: TGCGCCAGCAGCCAAGTCGACAGGGATGGAGGGGAGACCCAGTACTTC. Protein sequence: CASSQVDRDGGETQYF.

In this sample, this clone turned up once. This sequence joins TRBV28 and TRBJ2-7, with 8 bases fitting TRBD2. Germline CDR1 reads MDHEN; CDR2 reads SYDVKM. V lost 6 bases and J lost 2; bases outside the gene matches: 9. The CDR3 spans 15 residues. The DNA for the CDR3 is TGTGCCAGCAGCCCTTGGCGGGGGGCCACCTACGAGCAGTACTTC. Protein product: CASSPWRGATYEQYF.

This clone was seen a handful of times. In DNA form, the CDR3 reads TGTGCCAGCAGCCCACATAGCGGGAGTTCAAATGAGCAGTTCTTC. It yields the protein CASSPHSGSSNEQFF. V and J are TRBV4-2 and TRBJ2-1; 9 bases agree with TRBD2. The CDR3 runs 15 residues. V lost 4 bases, J lost 7 bases, and 8 bases stayed unmatched. The V gene's germline CDR1 is LGHNA and CDR2 YNFKEQ.

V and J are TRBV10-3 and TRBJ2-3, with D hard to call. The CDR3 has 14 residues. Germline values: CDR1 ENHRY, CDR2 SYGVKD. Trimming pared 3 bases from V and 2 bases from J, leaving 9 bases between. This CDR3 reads CAISDSGPTDTQYF. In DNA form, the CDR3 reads TGTGCCATCAGTGATTCGGGCCCCACAGATACGCAGTATTTT.

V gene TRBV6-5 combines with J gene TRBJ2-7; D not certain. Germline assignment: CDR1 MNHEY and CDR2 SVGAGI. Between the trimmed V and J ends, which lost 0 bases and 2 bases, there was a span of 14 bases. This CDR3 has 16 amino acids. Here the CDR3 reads CASSYSIPEAPYEQYF. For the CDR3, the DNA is TGTGCCAGCAGTTACTCTATACCCGAGGCTCCCTACGAGCAGTACTTC.

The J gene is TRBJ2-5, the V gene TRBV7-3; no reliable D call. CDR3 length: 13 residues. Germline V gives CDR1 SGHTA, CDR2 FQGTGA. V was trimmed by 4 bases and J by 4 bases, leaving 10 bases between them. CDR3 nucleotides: TGTGCCAGCAGCTACGGAGCCCGAGAGACCCAGTACTTC. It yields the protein CASSYGARETQYF.

Here the CDR3 DNA reads TGTGCCTGGAGTGCACAATGGACAGGGGGCAGTAATTCACCCCTCCACTTT. This translates into CAWSAQWTGGSNSPLHF. The chain has TRBV30 and TRBJ1-6; TRBD1 matches at 11 bases. This CDR3 is built from 17 residues. Germline CDR1 GTSNPN, CDR2 SVGIG (reference sequence). The V gene end was trimmed by 1 base and the J gene end by 6 bases; junction bases not matched to a gene: 8. Full variable domain (outside the CDR3, taken from reference TRBV30 and TRBJ1-6): SQTIHQWPATLVQPVGSPLSLECTVEGTSNPNLYWYRQAAGRGLQLLFYSVGIGQISSEVPQNLSASRPQDRQFILSSKKLLLSDSGFYLCAWSAQWTGGSNSPLHFGNGTRLTVT.

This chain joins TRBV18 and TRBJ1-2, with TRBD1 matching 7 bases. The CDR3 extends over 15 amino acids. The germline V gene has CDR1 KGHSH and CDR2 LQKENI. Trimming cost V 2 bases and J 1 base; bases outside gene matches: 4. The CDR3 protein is CASSPRGQSNYGYTF. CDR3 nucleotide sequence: TGTGCCAGCTCACCAAGGGGGCAGAGTAACTATGGCTACACCTTC.

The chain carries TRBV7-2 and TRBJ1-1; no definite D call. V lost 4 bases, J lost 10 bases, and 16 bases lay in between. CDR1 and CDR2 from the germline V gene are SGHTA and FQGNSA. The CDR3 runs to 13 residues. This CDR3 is CASSSQGSLGAFF. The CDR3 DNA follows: TGTGCCAGCAGCTCTCAAGGGAGTCTGGGAGCTTTCTTT.

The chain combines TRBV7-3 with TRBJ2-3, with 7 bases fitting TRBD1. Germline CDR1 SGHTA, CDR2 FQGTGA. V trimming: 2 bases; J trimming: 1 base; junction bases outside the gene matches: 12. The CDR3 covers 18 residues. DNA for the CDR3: TGTGCCAGCAGCTTATTCGGGCCCGGGACAGACCGCACAGATACGCAGTATTTT. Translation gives CASSLFGPGTDRTDTQYF.

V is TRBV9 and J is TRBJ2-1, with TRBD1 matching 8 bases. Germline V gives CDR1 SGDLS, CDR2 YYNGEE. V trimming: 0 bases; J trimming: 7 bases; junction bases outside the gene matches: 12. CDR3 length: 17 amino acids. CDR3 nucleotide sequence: TGTGCCAGCAGCGTAGGAGGGTGGACAGGGTCAGGGAATGAGCAGTTCTTC. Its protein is CASSVGGWTGSGNEQFF.

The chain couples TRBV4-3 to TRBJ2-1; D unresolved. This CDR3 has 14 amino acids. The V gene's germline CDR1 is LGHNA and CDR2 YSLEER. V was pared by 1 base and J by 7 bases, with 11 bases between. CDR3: CASSQVNQRNEQFF. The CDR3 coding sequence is TGCGCCAGCAGCCAAGTCAACCAACGAAATGAGCAGTTCTTC.

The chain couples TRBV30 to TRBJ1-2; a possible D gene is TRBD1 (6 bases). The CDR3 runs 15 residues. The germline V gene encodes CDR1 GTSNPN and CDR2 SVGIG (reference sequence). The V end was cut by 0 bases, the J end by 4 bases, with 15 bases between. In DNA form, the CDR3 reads TGTGCCTGGAGTGTAGGTACAGGGCAAATCTATGGCTACACCTTC. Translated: CAWSVGTGQIYGYTF.

DNA for the CDR3: TGTGCCAGCAGCGGAGGGAGGGGACAGGGGGTTGAAAAACTGTTTTTT. Residues: CASSGGRGQGVEKLFF. The genes are TRBV7-2 and TRBJ1-4, with 11 bases identical to TRBD1. J was trimmed by 7 bases and V by 5 bases; bases with no gene match: 9. The germline V gene has CDR1 SGHTA and CDR2 FQGNSA. The CDR3 spans 16 residues.

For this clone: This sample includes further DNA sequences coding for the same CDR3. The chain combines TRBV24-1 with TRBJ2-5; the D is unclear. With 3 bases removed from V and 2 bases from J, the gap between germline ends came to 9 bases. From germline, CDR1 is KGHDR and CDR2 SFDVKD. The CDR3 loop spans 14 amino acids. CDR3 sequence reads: CATSDPGRQETQYF. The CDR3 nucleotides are TGTGCCACCAGTGATCCGGGCCGTCAAGAGACCCAGTACTTC.

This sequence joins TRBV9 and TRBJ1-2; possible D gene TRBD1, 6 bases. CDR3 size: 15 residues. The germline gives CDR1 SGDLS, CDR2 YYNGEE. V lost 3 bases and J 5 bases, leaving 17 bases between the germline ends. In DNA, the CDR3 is TGTGCCAGCAGCGGAGGCAGTACAGGGAGGTATGGCTACACCTTC. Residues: CASSGGSTGRYGYTF.

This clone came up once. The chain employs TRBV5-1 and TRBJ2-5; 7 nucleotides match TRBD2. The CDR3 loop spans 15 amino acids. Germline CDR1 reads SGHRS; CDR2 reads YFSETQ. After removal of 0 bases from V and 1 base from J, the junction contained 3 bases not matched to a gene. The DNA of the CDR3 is TGCGCCAGCAGCTTGGGTCAGCGGGGCCAAGAGACCCAGTACTTC. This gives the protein CASSLGQRGQETQYF.

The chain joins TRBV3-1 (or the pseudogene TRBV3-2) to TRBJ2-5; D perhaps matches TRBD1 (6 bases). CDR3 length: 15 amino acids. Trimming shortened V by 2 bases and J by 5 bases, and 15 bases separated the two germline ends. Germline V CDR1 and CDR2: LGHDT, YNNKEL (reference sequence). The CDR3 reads CASSQPTGTSETQYF. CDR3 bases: TGTGCCAGCAGCCAACCAACCGGGACATCGGAGACCCAGTACTTC.

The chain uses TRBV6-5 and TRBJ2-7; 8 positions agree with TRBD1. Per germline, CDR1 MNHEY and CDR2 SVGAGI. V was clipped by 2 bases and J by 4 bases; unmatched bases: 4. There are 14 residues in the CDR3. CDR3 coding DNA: TGTGCCAGCAGTTACGCATACAGGGGGTACGAGCAGTACTTC. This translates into CASSYAYRGYEQYF.

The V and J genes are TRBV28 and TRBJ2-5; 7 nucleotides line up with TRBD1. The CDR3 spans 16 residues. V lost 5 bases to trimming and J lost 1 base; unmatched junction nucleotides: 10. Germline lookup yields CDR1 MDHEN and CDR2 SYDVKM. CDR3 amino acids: CASSAIQGPPQETQYF. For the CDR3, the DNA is TGTGCCAGCAGTGCCATACAGGGGCCCCCCCAAGAGACCCAGTACTTC.

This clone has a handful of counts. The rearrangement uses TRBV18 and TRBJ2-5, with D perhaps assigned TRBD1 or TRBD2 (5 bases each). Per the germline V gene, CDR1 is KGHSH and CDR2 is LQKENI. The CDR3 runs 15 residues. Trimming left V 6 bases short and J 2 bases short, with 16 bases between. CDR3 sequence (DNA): TGTGCCAGCTCCCCGGGACCCGTCCAGCAAGAGACCCAGTACTTC. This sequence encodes CASSPGPVQQETQYF.

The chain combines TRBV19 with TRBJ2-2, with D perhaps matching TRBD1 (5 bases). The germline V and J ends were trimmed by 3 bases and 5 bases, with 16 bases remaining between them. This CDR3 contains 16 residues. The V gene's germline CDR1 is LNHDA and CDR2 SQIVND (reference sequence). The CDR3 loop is CASSIRSAGRTGELFF. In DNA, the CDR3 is TGTGCCAGTAGTATCAGGTCGGCAGGGCGGACCGGGGAGCTGTTTTTT.

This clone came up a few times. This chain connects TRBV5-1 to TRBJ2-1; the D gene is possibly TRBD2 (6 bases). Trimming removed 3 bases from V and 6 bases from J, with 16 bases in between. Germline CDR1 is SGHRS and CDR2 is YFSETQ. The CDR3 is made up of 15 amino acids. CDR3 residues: CASSSRAGTANEQFF. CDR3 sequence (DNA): TGCGCCAGCAGCTCAAGGGCGGGGACGGCCAATGAGCAGTTCTTC.

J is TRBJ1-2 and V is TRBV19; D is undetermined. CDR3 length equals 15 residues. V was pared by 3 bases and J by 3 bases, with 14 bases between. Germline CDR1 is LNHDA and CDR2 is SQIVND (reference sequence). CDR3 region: CASSMDPSSHYGYTF. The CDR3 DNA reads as TGTGCCAGTAGTATGGATCCCAGCTCTCACTATGGCTACACCTTC. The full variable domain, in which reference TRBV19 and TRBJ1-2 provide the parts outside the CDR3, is DGGITQSPKYLFRKEGQNVTLSCEQNLNHDAMYWYRQDPGQGLRLIYYSQIVNDFQKGDIAEGYSVSREKKESFPLTVTSAQKNPTAFYLCASSMDPSSHYGYTFGSGTRLTVV.

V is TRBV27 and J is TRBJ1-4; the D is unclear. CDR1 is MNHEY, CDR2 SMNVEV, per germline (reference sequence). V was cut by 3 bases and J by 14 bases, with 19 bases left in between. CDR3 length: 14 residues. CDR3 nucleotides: TGTGCCAGCAGTTTCTCCCCTGCGACGGGAAGTCTGTTTTTT. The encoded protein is CASSFSPATGSLFF. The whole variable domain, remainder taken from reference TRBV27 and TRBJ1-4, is EAQVTQNPRYLITVTGKKLTVTCSQNMNHEYMSWYRQDPGLGLRQIYYSMNVEVTDKGDVPEGYKVSRKEKRNFPLILESPSPNQTSLYFCASSFSPATGSLFFGSGTQLSVL.

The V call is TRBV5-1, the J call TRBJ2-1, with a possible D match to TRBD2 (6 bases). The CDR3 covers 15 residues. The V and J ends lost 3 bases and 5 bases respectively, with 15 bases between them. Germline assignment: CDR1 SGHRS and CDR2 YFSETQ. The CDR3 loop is CASSSGLTAHNEQFF. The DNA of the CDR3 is TGCGCCAGCAGCTCGGGACTCACCGCCCACAATGAGCAGTTCTTC.

The CDR3 DNA follows: TGTGCCAGCAGTTTAGCAGGGCTGGCGACCCAGTACTTC. Translated: CASSLAGLATQYF. J is TRBJ2-5 and V is TRBV6-2 or TRBV6-3; TRBD1 might be the D (5 bases). CDR3 length equals 13 residues. Germline V CDR1 and CDR2: MNHEY, SVGEGT. V dropped 4 bases and J dropped 7 bases, with 13 bases sitting between them.

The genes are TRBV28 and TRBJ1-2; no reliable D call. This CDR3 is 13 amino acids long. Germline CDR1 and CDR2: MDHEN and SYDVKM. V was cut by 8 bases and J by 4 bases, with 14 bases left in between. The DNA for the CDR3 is TGTGCCAGCGCCCGAGAGGGCCCCTATGGCTACACCTTC. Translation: CASAREGPYGYTF.

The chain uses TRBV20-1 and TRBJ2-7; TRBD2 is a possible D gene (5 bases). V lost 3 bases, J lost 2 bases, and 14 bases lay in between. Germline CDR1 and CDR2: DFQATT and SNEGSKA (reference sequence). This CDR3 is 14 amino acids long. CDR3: CSASTPRGTYEQYF. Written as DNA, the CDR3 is TGCAGTGCTAGTACTCCTCGGGGTACCTACGAGCAGTACTTC.

The CDR3: CASSLFRGRGSYEQYF. As DNA, the CDR3 is TGTGCCAGCAGTCTCTTTCGGGGCAGGGGGTCGTACGAGCAGTACTTC. The chain is built from TRBV28 and TRBJ2-7; 7 bases line up with TRBD1. This CDR3 comprises 16 residues. With 5 bases clipped from V and 4 bases from J, the junction kept 14 bases outside the gene matches. From germline, CDR1 is MDHEN and CDR2 SYDVKM. Combining the CDR3 with reference TRBV28 and TRBJ2-7 gives the whole variable domain DVKVTQSSRYLVKRTGEKVFLECVQDMDHENMFWYRQDPGLGLRLIYFSYDVKMKEKGDIPEGYSVSREKKERFSLILESASTNQTSMYLCASSLFRGRGSYEQYFGPGTRLTVT.

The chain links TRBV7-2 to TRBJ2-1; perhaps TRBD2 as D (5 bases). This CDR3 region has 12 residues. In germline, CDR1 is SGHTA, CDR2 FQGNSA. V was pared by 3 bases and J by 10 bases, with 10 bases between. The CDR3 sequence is CASSFPPGEQFF. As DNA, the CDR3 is TGTGCCAGCAGCTTTCCCCCGGGGGAGCAGTTCTTC.